These 18 T cell receptor beta chains came from one sample sequenced in a study of cytomegalovirus exposure and HLA in healthy donors. The study ran its PCR with 60 Vbeta and 13 Jbeta primers. TCRdb's table, derived via immunoSEQ multiplex PCR, lists solely in-frame clones and lacks some. The sample holds about 160,000 clones, 70% to 90% seen once. The sample consisted of PBMCs. The source of these receptors is a woman between 18 and 29 years old in good health and CMV-seronegative.

The chain employs TRBV5-8 and TRBJ1-6, with D uncertain. Trimming shortened V by 0 bases and J by 5 bases, and 9 bases separated the two germline ends. CDR3 length: 15 residues. Germline-derived CDR1 and CDR2 are SGHTS and YDEGEE. CDR3 loop: CASSLEREDNSPLHF. The CDR3 coding sequence is TGTGCCAGCAGCTTGGAGCGGGAAGATAATTCACCCCTCCACTTT. Filled out from reference TRBV5-8 and TRBJ1-6, the complete variable domain reads EAGVTQSPTHLIKTRGQQATLRCSPISGHTSVYWYQQALGLGLQFLLWYDEGEERNRGNFPPRFSGRQFPNYSSELNVNALELEDSALYLCASSLEREDNSPLHFGNGTRLTVT.

V and J are TRBV4-1 and TRBJ2-5, with a tentative D call TRBD1 (6 bases). This CDR3 is 15 amino acids long. The ends were cut back, 2 bases at V and 3 bases at J, with 13 bases in the middle. Per the germline V gene, CDR1 is MGHRA and CDR2 is YSYEKL. CDR3 sequence reads: CASSQLYSGEETQYF. CDR3 DNA: TGCGCCAGCAGCCAACTCTATTCAGGGGAAGAGACCCAGTACTTC.

V and J are TRBV5-1 and TRBJ1-1; TRBD1 aligns across 7 bases. Germline V gene lookup returns CDR1 SGHRS and CDR2 YFSETQ. The CDR3 is made up of 15 amino acids. Trimming removed 3 bases from V and 0 bases from J; junction bases left unmatched: 5. This CDR3 is CASSSGQAMNTEAFF. In DNA form, the CDR3 reads TGCGCCAGCAGCTCCGGACAGGCTATGAACACTGAAGCTTTCTTT.

The chain recombines TRBV6-5 with TRBJ2-2, with a weak D call TRBD1 (5 bases). The germline V gene encodes CDR1 MNHEY and CDR2 SVGAGI. Trimming stripped 10 bases from V and 2 bases from J, with 14 bases between. The CDR3 runs to 14 residues. The CDR3 protein is CATSWQGNTGELFF. The DNA of the CDR3 is TGTGCCACTTCCTGGCAGGGAAACACCGGGGAGCTGTTTTTT.

The V and J genes are TRBV30 and TRBJ2-5; D is perhaps TRBD2 (6 bases). The CDR3 is made up of 15 amino acids. Germline V gene lookup returns CDR1 GTSNPN and CDR2 SVGIG (reference sequence). Deletions cut 2 bases from V and 5 bases from J, with 18 bases between. The CDR3 sequence is CAWSIGLGGVETQYF. CDR3 nucleotide sequence: TGTGCCTGGAGTATCGGGCTGGGAGGAGTGGAGACCCAGTACTTC.

This clone was seen only a few times. DNA for the CDR3: TGTGCCAGCAGTTTGGGCAGCACGTACGAGCAGTACTTC. Its translation is CASSLGSTYEQYF. This chain joins TRBV28 and TRBJ2-7; unclear D gene. The ends were cut back, 3 bases at V and 4 bases at J, with 10 bases in the middle. This CDR3 spans 13 amino acids. CDR1 is MDHEN and CDR2 is SYDVKM in the germline V gene.

This rearrangement joins TRBV5-5 to TRBJ1-4; tentatively, D is TRBD1 (5 bases). V lost 1 base to trimming and J lost 5 bases, with 12 bases between them. The CDR3 runs to 15 residues. The germline V gene encodes CDR1 SGHKS and CDR2 YYEKEE (reference sequence). CDR3 nucleotides: TGTGCCAGCAGCTTGTACAGGCCTCGCAATGAAAAACTGTTTTTT. As protein: CASSLYRPRNEKLFF.

This sequence joins TRBV4-1 and TRBJ2-1, with 14 nucleotides matching TRBD2. CDR3 size: 17 residues. The V and J ends lost 1 base and 9 bases, in that order; junction bases with no gene match: 8. The germline gives CDR1 MGHRA, CDR2 YSYEKL. The CDR3 nucleotides are TGCGCCAGCAGCCAAGCTCAGACTAGCGGGGGGGCCATTGAGCAGTTCTTC. Its translation: CASSQAQTSGGAIEQFF.

The J gene is TRBJ2-4, the V gene TRBV7-9; D is perhaps TRBD2 (7 bases). This CDR3 is 16 amino acids long. Germline CDR1 and CDR2: SEHNR and FQNEAQ (reference sequence). Trimming pared 7 bases from V and 3 bases from J, leaving 19 bases between. The CDR3 nucleotides are TGTGCCAGCACGCCCACGGGGGGCCGCGACAAAAACATTCAGTACTTC. Encoded protein: CASTPTGGRDKNIQYF.

CDR3 residues: CASSPQGASYEQYF. The CDR3 DNA reads TGTGCCAGCAGCCCCCAGGGTGCCTCCTACGAGCAGTACTTC. V is TRBV4-2 and J is TRBJ2-7; perhaps TRBD1 as D (5 bases). Germline V gives CDR1 LGHNA, CDR2 YNFKEQ. This CDR3 comprises 14 residues. Trimming shortened V by 4 bases and J by 0 bases, and 10 bases separated the two germline ends.

The chain links TRBV5-1 to TRBJ1-1; no definite D call. The germline V gene encodes CDR1 SGHRS and CDR2 YFSETQ. Trimming shortened V by 5 bases and J by 1 base, and 9 bases separated the two germline ends. CDR3 length: 13 amino acids. The CDR3 here is CASRSQENTEAFF. As DNA, the CDR3 is TGCGCCAGCAGGTCGCAGGAGAACACTGAAGCTTTCTTT.

V is TRBV19 and J is TRBJ1-1; weak D call: TRBD1 (5 bases). The germline CDR1 and CDR2 sequences are LNHDA and SQIVND (reference sequence). The CDR3 length is 15 residues. Between the trimmed V and J ends, which lost 2 bases and 5 bases, there was a span of 15 bases. The CDR3 protein is CASSIWGRSNTEAFF. In nucleotides, the CDR3 is TGTGCCAGTAGTATATGGGGCAGGTCTAATACTGAAGCTTTCTTT.

The table lists this clone with a count of one. The chain recombines TRBV13 with TRBJ2-7; a weak D match, TRBD1 (6 bases). The CDR3 runs 14 residues. The V and J ends lost 0 bases and 7 bases respectively, with 13 bases between them. Germline V gene lookup returns CDR1 PRHDT and CDR2 FYEKMQ (reference sequence). Here the CDR3 reads CASSLGTGPSEQYF. CDR3 nucleotide sequence: TGTGCCAGCAGCTTAGGGACAGGCCCCTCAGAGCAGTACTTC.

In the case of this clone: Germline is not matched at one junction end, which may reflect a read error. Other DNA sequences within the sample encode an identical CDR3. This sequence joins TRBV9 and TRBJ1-1; TRBD1 matches at 8 bases. Germline V CDR1 and CDR2: SGDLS, YYNGEE. The CDR3 has 16 residues. This CDR3 is CASSGTGGPRPTEAFF. The CDR3 DNA sequence: TGTGCCAGCAGCGGAACAGGGGGACCCCGGCCCACTGAAGCCTTCTTT. The entire variable domain, with the rest obtained from reference TRBV9 and TRBJ1-1, is as follows: DSGVTQTPKHLITATGQRVTLRCSPRSGDLSVYWYQQSLDQGLQFLIQYYNGEERAKGNILERFSAQQFPDLHSELNLSSLELGDSALYFCASSGTGGPRPTEAFFGQGTRLTVV.

The chain employs TRBV7-9 and TRBJ1-1; a weak D match, TRBD1 (6 bases). The germline CDR1 and CDR2 sequences are SEHNR and FQNEAQ (reference sequence). There are 15 residues in the CDR3. V dropped 1 base and J dropped 4 bases, with 13 bases sitting between them. The CDR3 DNA follows: TGTGCCAGCAGCTTAGATAGGGGGGGCGGCACTGAAGCTTTCTTT. Its protein is CASSLDRGGGTEAFF.

This chain joins TRBV18 and TRBJ2-3; D may be TRBD1 (7 bases). CDR1 KGHSH and CDR2 LQKENI come from the germline V gene. Trimming pared 2 bases from V and 3 bases from J, leaving 12 bases between. CDR3 length: 15 amino acids. CDR3 residues: CASSPAGTATDTQYF. CDR3 sequence (DNA): TGTGCCAGCTCACCAGCGGGGACAGCGACAGATACGCAGTATTTT. The full variable domain, in which reference TRBV18 and TRBJ2-3 provide the parts outside the CDR3, is NAGVMQNPRHLVRRRGQEARLRCSPMKGHSHVYWYRQLPEEGLKFMVYLQKENIIDESGMPKERFSAEFPKEGPSILRIQQVVRGDSAAYFCASSPAGTATDTQYFGPGTRLTVL.

This chain connects TRBV19 to TRBJ2-1; 10 nucleotides align to TRBD2. V lost 6 bases to trimming and J lost 5 bases; unmatched junction nucleotides: 7. Germline CDR1 is LNHDA and CDR2 is SQIVND (reference sequence). The CDR3 has 15 residues. The CDR3 here is CASRTQRGGNNEQFF. CDR3 coding DNA: TGTGCCAGTAGGACCCAGCGGGGGGGTAACAATGAGCAGTTCTTC.

The chain couples TRBV6-5 to TRBJ2-5, with 7 nucleotides matching TRBD1. J was trimmed by 5 bases and V by 2 bases; bases with no gene match: 8. Germline CDR1 reads MNHEY; CDR2 reads SVGAGI. The CDR3 is 15 amino acids. CDR3 loop: CASSYEGAGSETQYF. CDR3 DNA: TGTGCCAGCAGTTACGAGGGGGCTGGTTCCGAGACCCAGTACTTC.